This record concerns one T cell receptor (beta chain) sequence. The target antigen is unknown. TCRdb fed the 5' RACE reads into MiXCR, producing one record per CDR3 protein. The table records about 890,000 distinct CDR3 sequences, 9% to 15% of them present only once. These data come from a study of identical twins. V was pared by 0 bases and J by 1 base, with 9 bases between. Germline lookup yields CDR1 SGHVS and CDR2 FNYEAQ. The CDR3 runs 16 residues. General study results and limits: Insertions ran lower in abundant cord blood beta clonotypes, though not in memory repertoires.

This sample also belongs to another study, concerning yellow fever vaccine responses in identical twins.

This sequence originates from a woman between 18 and 29 years old in good health. The chain links TRBV7-6 to TRBJ2-2, with TRBD1 as a possible D gene (6 bases). The sequencing input was PBMCs. CDR3 bases: TGTGCCAGCAGCTTAGCTGGACAGAGGAACACCGGGGAGCTGTTTTTT. It codes for CASSLAGQRNTGELFF.